This T cell receptor beta chain was profiled in a study of cytomegalovirus exposure and HLA in healthy donors. General study findings and limits: Immune exposure information comprised only CMV serostatus. Exclusion as indistinguishable affected some V segments, including TRBV6-2 and TRBV6-3. With high specificity and sensitivity, the classifier reportedly diagnosed cytomegalovirus status.

About this clone itself: Its target is not known.

PCR was performed using 60 Vbeta and 13 Jbeta primers. Sequenced by immunoSEQ multiplex PCR; TCRdb stores in-frame clones only, minus some. The sample data list some 110,000 clones. From germline, CDR1 is MNHNY and CDR2 SVGAGI (reference sequence). CDR3 length equals 13 residues. V lost 7 bases and J 0 bases, leaving 7 bases between the germline ends. This chain uses TRBV6-6 with TRBJ1-5; D not certain. The receptor was derived from a man aged 18 to 30 in good health and CMV-seronegative. Sequences were obtained from PBMCs. The CDR3 DNA reads TGTGCCAGCACCCTCCTTAGCAATCAGCCCCAGCATTTT. Translating gives CASTLLSNQPQHF.